What follows are 24 T cell receptor beta chains derived from one specimen sequenced in a study of metastatic and nonmetastatic thyroid tumors. No patient received treatment before thyroid surgery. TCRdb redid the clone calls on the PCR reads using MiXCR. Here the sample spans roughly 3,900 clones, 35% to 45% being singletons. The source material was tumor tissue. Receptors originate from a female donor with papillary thyroid cancer or a benign thyroid nodule (not recorded which). Some clones in this sample may be carry-over from other donors' samples.

Only a few counts were recorded for this clone. V usage is TRBV6-1 and J usage is TRBJ1-2; 7 bases line up with TRBD1. CDR1 is MNHNS and CDR2 is SASEGT in the germline V gene. The J segment lost 8 bases and the V segment lost 10 bases, leaving 13 bases of the junction unmatched. The CDR3 runs 13 residues. DNA for the CDR3: TGTGCCACCAGCAGACAGGGAAAGTTGGGCTACACCTTC. It translates to CATSRQGKLGYTF.

The V gene is TRBV20-1, the J gene TRBJ2-1, with TRBD2 matching 11 bases. The CDR3 is made up of 14 amino acids. Germline CDR1 reads DFQATT; CDR2 reads SNEGSKA (reference sequence). J lost 12 bases, V lost 3 bases, and 10 bases had no gene match. The DNA for the CDR3 is TGCAGTGCTAGTCCATTAGCGGGAGGGGTTGCGCAGTTCTTC. It codes for CSASPLAGGVAQFF.

This chain connects TRBV5-1 to TRBJ2-1; 9 bases are shared with TRBD2. This CDR3 spans 14 amino acids. V lost 3 bases and J lost 9; bases outside the gene matches: 7. Germline V gene data show CDR1 as SGHRS and CDR2 as YFSETQ. CDR3 in amino acids: CASSSGTSSFEQFF. CDR3 DNA sequence: TGCGCCAGCAGCTCCGGGACTAGCTCATTTGAGCAGTTCTTC.

The CDR3 coding sequence is TGTGCCAGCAGCTTAACCCCCGGACAGAACTATGGCTACACCTTC. Its protein is CASSLTPGQNYGYTF. The gene calls are TRBV7-6 and TRBJ1-2; TRBD1 is a possible D gene (6 bases). V gave up 2 bases and J gave up 2 bases, with 12 bases separating them. Germline CDR1 reads SGHVS; CDR2 reads FNYEAQ. This CDR3 has 15 residues.

This clone was found a few times. The chain couples TRBV7-3 to TRBJ2-2; 8 nucleotides align to TRBD2. The V gene end was trimmed by 4 bases and the J gene end by 7 bases; junction bases not matched to a gene: 5. The CDR3 totals 14 residues. Germline V lookup: CDR1 SGHTA, CDR2 FQGTGA. The CDR3 DNA follows: TGTGCCAGCAGCTCGGGACTAGTCGGCGGGGAGCTGTTTTTT. It encodes CASSSGLVGGELFF.

DNA for the CDR3: TGTGCCAGCAGCCAAGTCAGTGGAGGCACGGGGGATGAGCAGTTCTTC. Translated: CASSQVSGGTGDEQFF. V gene TRBV4-2 combines with J gene TRBJ2-1, with D possibly being TRBD2 (6 bases). V lost 1 base and J lost 8, with 18 bases in between. CDR1 and CDR2 from the germline V gene are LGHNA and YNFKEQ. The CDR3 is 16 amino acids.

The chain is built from TRBV11-1 and TRBJ2-7; D unclear. Germline V gene data show CDR1 as SGHAT and CDR2 as FQDESV (reference sequence). CDR3 length: 13 amino acids. The V and J ends lost 1 base and 3 bases respectively, with 7 bases between them. In DNA, the CDR3 is TGTGCCAGCAGCTTAGACCAGATCTACGAGCAGTACTTC. It codes for CASSLDQIYEQYF. Full variable domain (outside the CDR3, taken from reference TRBV11-1 and TRBJ2-7): EAEVAQSPRYKITEKSQAVAFWCDPISGHATLYWYRQILGQGPELLVQFQDESVVDDSQLPKDRFSAERLKGVDSTLKIQPAELGDSAMYLCASSLDQIYEQYFGPGTRLTVT.

Only a few counts were recorded for this clone. The V gene is TRBV12-3 or TRBV12-4, the J gene TRBJ1-1; D call uncertain. Between the trimmed V and J ends, which lost 1 base and 4 bases, there was a span of 13 bases. The CDR3 contains 15 residues. CDR3 amino acids: CASSLDSRLATEAFF. Written as DNA, the CDR3 is TGTGCCAGCAGTTTAGATTCGAGGTTGGCCACTGAAGCTTTCTTT.

This clone came up a few times. The rearrangement uses TRBV6-2 or TRBV6-3 and TRBJ2-7, with unresolved D. Trimming took 4 bases from V and 5 from J, leaving 9 bases between them. There are 12 residues in the CDR3. Looked up from germline, CDR1 is MNHEY and CDR2 is SVGEGT. The CDR3 DNA reads as TGTGCCAGCAGTTTGAGGACCCACGAGCAGTACTTC. The encoded protein is CASSLRTHEQYF.

The CDR3 loop reads CASSLEQGAPLHF. The CDR3 coding sequence is TGCGCCAGCAGCTTGGAACAGGGGGCACCCCTCCACTTT. V and J are TRBV5-1 and TRBJ1-6, with 8 bases fitting TRBD1. The germline V gene encodes CDR1 SGHRS and CDR2 YFSETQ. The CDR3 has 13 amino acids. Trimming at V came to 0 bases and at J to 11 bases, leaving 1 base not matched to a gene.

The chain has TRBV12-3 or TRBV12-4 and TRBJ2-6; 14 nucleotides align to TRBD2. The CDR3 sequence is 17 residues long. V trimming: 11 bases; J trimming: 4 bases; junction bases outside the gene matches: 10. The CDR3 DNA reads as TGTGCCGTCGGGGGACTAGCGGGAGTATCCGGGGCCAACGTCCTGACTTTC. Translation: CAVGGLAGVSGANVLTF.

The CDR3 DNA reads TGTGCCAGCAGTTGGGAATCGGGGGAAATTCAGTATTTT. Amino acids: CASSWESGEIQYF. The chain carries TRBV12-3 or TRBV12-4 and TRBJ2-3; tentative D call: TRBD2 (6 bases). The CDR3 spans 13 residues. V dropped 4 bases and J dropped 12 bases, with 17 bases sitting between them.

A few counts support this clone. The chain recombines TRBV2 with TRBJ1-1; TRBD1 agrees at 12 bases. Trimming cost V 6 bases and J 4 bases; bases outside gene matches: 6. CDR3 length: 15 residues. From germline, CDR1 is SNHLY and CDR2 FYNNEI. The CDR3 DNA reads TGTGCCAGCAGCGGGACAGGGGGCTTTGGCACTGAAGCTTTCTTT. Amino acid sequence: CASSGTGGFGTEAFF.

This chain links TRBV6-1 with TRBJ1-6, with TRBD1 matching over 7 bases. This CDR3 contains 14 residues. Germline V gene data show CDR1 as MNHNS and CDR2 as SASEGT. The V gene end was trimmed by 6 bases and the J gene end by 10 bases; junction bases not matched to a gene: 9. The CDR3 DNA is TGTGCCAGCAGGGGGACAGTGCAGCACTCACCCCTCCACTTT. This sequence encodes CASRGTVQHSPLHF.

This rearrangement joins TRBV28 to TRBJ2-3, with D tentatively TRBD2 (7 bases). CDR1 and CDR2 from the germline V gene are MDHEN and SYDVKM. This CDR3 is built from 15 residues. V was clipped by 3 bases and J by 1 base, with 11 bases between them. The CDR3 reads CASSLGGRGTDTQYF. The CDR3 coding sequence is TGTGCCAGCAGTTTGGGGGGGCGGGGCACAGATACGCAGTATTTT.

V usage is TRBV20-1 and J usage is TRBJ2-3, with 14 bases that match TRBD2. Germline loops: CDR1 DFQATT, CDR2 SNEGSKA (reference sequence). The CDR3 is made up of 15 amino acids. V dropped 3 bases and J dropped 6; count of bases not matched to a gene: 5. The CDR3 protein is CSARGTSGRWDTQYF. The CDR3 region has the DNA TGCAGTGCTAGGGGGACTAGCGGGAGATGGGATACGCAGTATTTT.

This clone was found a few times. This chain joins TRBV2 and TRBJ2-7; 9 bases are a match to TRBD1. The germline V gene has CDR1 SNHLY and CDR2 FYNNEI. V dropped 6 bases and J dropped 6; count of bases not matched to a gene: 6. The CDR3 contains 13 residues. CDR3 coding DNA: TGTGCCAGCAGACGACAGGGGGGCGGCGAGCAGTACTTC. Protein sequence: CASRRQGGGEQYF.

This clone was detected a few times. The V call is TRBV6-1, the J call TRBJ1-6, with 8 bases that match TRBD1. This CDR3 is built from 14 residues. Trimming took 4 bases from V and 8 from J; bases not matched to a gene: 4. The germline V gene has CDR1 MNHNS and CDR2 SASEGT. CDR3 DNA sequence: TGTGCCAGCAGTGCTGGACAGGGCTATTCACCCCTCCACTTT. The encoded protein is CASSAGQGYSPLHF.

V and J are TRBV20-1 and TRBJ2-3, with 8 bases lining up with TRBD2. Germline V gene lookup returns CDR1 DFQATT and CDR2 SNEGSKA (reference sequence). The CDR3 runs 14 residues. With V trimmed by 4 bases and J by 10 bases, 13 bases remained unmatched. The CDR3: CSAKTGGQGESQYF. DNA of the CDR3: TGCAGTGCTAAGACGGGAGGGCAAGGGGAATCGCAGTATTTT.

The chain uses TRBV7-6 and TRBJ2-1; D perhaps matches TRBD2 (6 bases). This CDR3 comprises 16 residues. Germline CDR1 reads SGHVS; CDR2 reads FNYEAQ. V dropped 1 base and J dropped 0 bases, with 10 bases sitting between them. The CDR3 reads CASSLVWEASYNEQFF. As DNA, the CDR3 is TGTGCCAGCAGCTTAGTTTGGGAGGCCTCCTACAATGAGCAGTTCTTC.

This clone was seen more than once but under ten times. The rearrangement uses TRBV29-1 and TRBJ2-3; D gene unclear. CDR1 and CDR2 (germline): SQVTM, ANQGSEA. Trimming shortened V by 4 bases and J by 4 bases, and 9 bases separated the two germline ends. CDR3 size: 12 residues. The CDR3 DNA sequence: TGCAGCGTTGGACCGTCCCCAGATACGCAGTATTTT. This encodes CSVGPSPDTQYF.

The chain combines TRBV29-1 with TRBJ1-3, with D hard to call. Trimming stripped 8 bases from V and 1 base from J, with 9 bases between. The CDR3 runs 12 residues. Per germline, CDR1 SQVTM and CDR2 ANQGSEA. The CDR3 region is CSSLGSGNTIYF. The DNA of the CDR3 is TGCAGCTCACTAGGATCTGGAAACACCATATATTTT.

This clone has only a few counts. The chain combines TRBV6-2 or TRBV6-3 with TRBJ2-7; D assignment may be TRBD1 or TRBD2 (5 bases each). CDR3 length: 15 amino acids. The germline V and J ends were trimmed by 4 bases and 3 bases, with 16 bases remaining between them. Germline assignment: CDR1 MNHEY and CDR2 SVGEGT. The CDR3 nucleotides are TGTGCCAGCAGTTGGGCCCGGGACGGGCACTACGAGCAGTACTTC. Residues: CASSWARDGHYEQYF.

This clone was counted only a few times. V is TRBV2 and J is TRBJ2-7; tentatively, D is TRBD2 (6 bases). CDR1 is SNHLY and CDR2 is FYNNEI in the germline V gene. The CDR3 is 13 amino acids. V lost 6 bases and J 2 bases, leaving 11 bases between the germline ends. The CDR3 bases are TGTGCCAGCAGGCTAGCGAGGACCTACGAGCAGTACTTC. This translates into CASRLARTYEQYF.